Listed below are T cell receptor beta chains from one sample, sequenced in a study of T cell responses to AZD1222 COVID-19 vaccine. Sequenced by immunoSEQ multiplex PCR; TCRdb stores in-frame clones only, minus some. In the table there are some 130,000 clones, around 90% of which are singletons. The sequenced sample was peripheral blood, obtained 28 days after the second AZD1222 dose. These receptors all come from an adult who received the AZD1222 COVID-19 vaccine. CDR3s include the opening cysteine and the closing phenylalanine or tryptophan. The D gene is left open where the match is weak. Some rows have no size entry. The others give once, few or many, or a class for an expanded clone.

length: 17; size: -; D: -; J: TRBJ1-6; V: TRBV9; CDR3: CASSAGARTSYNSPLHF; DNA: TGTGCCAGCAGCGCGGGGGCTAGGACCTCCTATAATTCACCCCTCCACTTT
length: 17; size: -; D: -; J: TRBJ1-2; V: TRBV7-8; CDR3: CASSLVVQGNSNYGYTF; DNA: TGTGCCAGCAGCTTAGTTGTGCAGGGGAATTCTAACTATGGCTACACCTTC
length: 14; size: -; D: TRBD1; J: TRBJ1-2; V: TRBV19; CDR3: CASSTTGQAGGYTF; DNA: TGTGCCAGTAGCACCACTGGACAGGCTGGGGGCTACACCTTC
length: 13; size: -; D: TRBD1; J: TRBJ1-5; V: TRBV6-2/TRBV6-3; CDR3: CASSSQGNQPQHF; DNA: TGTGCCAGCAGTTCACAGGGGAATCAGCCCCAGCATTTT
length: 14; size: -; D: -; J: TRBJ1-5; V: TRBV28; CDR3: CASSLPTGNQPQHF; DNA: TGTGCCAGCAGTTTACCTACAGGAAATCAGCCCCAGCATTTT
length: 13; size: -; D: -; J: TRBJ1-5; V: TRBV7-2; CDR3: CASSQGPLMTQHF; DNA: TGTGCCAGCAGCCAAGGACCCCTGATGACCCAGCATTTT
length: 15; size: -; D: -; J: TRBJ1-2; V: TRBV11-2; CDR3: CASSSWGNGYDGYTF; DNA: TGTGCCAGCAGCTCCTGGGGTAACGGGTACGATGGCTACACCTTC
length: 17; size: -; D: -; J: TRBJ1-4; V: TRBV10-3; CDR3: CAIRVSPRGGSNEKLFF; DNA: TGTGCCATCAGAGTCTCCCCGAGAGGGGGATCAAATGAAAAACTGTTTTTT
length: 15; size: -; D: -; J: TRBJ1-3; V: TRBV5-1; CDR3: CASSQQPSSGNTIYF; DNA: TGCGCCAGCAGCCAGCAACCGAGCTCTGGAAACACCATATATTTT
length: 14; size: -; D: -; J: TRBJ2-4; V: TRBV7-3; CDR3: CASSLSIGQNIQYF; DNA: TGTGCCAGCAGCTTAAGTATCGGCCAAAACATTCAGTACTTC
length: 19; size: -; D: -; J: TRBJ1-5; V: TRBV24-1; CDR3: CATKGIGMWMDSEDQPQHF; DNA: TGTGCCACCAAAGGTATTGGAATGTGGATGGACAGCGAAGATCAGCCCCAGCATTTT
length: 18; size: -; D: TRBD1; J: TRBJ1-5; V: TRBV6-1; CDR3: CASSGTLVGTDSNQPQHF; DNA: TGTGCCAGCAGTGGGACCCTGGTGGGGACAGATAGCAATCAGCCCCAGCATTTT
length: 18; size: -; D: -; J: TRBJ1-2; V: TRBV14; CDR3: CASSPLGSQGLANYGYTF; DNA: TGTGCCAGCAGCCCCCTTGGAAGCCAGGGGTTAGCTAACTATGGCTACACCTTC
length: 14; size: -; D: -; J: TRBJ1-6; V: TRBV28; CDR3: CASSHSSYNSPLHF; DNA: TGTGCCAGCTCCCACAGCTCCTATAATTCACCCCTCCACTTT
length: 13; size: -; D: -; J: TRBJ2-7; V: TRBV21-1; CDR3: CASSKKGFYEQYF; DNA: TGTGCCAGCAGCAAAAAAGGGTTTTACGAGCAGTACTTC
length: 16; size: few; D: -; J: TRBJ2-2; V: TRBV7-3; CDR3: CASSKDPARNTGELFF; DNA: TGTGCCAGCAGCAAGGACCCGGCCAGGAACACCGGGGAGCTGTTTTTT
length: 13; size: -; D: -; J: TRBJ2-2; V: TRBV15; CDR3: CATGMGFTGELFF; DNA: TGTGCCACCGGAATGGGTTTCACCGGGGAGCTGTTTTTT
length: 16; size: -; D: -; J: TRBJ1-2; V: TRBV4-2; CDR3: CASSQGDRPRGYGYTF; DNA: TGTGCCAGCAGCCAGGGAGACAGGCCGCGAGGCTATGGCTACACCTTC
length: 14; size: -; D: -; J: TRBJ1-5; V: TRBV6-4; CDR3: CASSDVRGCQPQHF; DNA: TGTGCCAGCAGTGACGTGAGGGGTTGTCAGCCCCAGCATTTT
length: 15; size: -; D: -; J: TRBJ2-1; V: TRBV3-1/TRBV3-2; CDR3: CASSQAGITYNEQFF; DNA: TGTGCCAGCAGCCAGGCGGGGATTACTTACAATGAGCAGTTCTTC
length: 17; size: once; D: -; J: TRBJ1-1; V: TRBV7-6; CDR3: CASLPGLPDETNTEAFF; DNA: TGTGCCAGCCTTCCGGGACTACCAGACGAGACGAACACTGAAGCTTTCTTT
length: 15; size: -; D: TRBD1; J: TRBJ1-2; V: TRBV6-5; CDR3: CASQFDRDGNYGYTF; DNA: TGTGCCAGCCAGTTCGACAGGGACGGAAACTATGGCTACACCTTC
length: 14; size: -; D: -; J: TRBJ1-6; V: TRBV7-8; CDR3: CASSKRLTASPLHF; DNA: TGTGCCAGCAGCAAAAGATTGACAGCTTCACCCCTCCACTTT
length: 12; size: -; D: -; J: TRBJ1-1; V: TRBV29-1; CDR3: CSGAKGPTEAFF; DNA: TGCAGCGGAGCAAAGGGGCCCACTGAAGCTTTCTTT
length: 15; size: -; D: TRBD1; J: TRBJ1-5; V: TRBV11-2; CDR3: CASSLGQGAYQPQHF; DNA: TGTGCCAGCAGCTTAGGACAGGGGGCCTATCAGCCCCAGCATTTT
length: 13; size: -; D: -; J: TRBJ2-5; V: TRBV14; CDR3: CASSPIRGGTQYF; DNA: TGTGCCAGCAGCCCCATCAGGGGAGGGACCCAGTACTTC
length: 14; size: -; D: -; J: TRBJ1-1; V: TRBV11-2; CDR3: CASSLGGAGTEAFF; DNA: TGTGCCAGCAGCTTAGGTGGGGCGGGCACTGAAGCTTTCTTT
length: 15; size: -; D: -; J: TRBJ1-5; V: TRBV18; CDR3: CASSPPGGPNQPQHF; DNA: TGTGCCAGCTCACCACCGGGGGGGCCCAATCAGCCCCAGCATTTT
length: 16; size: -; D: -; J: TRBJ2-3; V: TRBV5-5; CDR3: CASNQGPAGNTDTQYF; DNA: TGTGCCAGCAACCAGGGCCCGGCGGGGAATACAGATACGCAGTATTTT
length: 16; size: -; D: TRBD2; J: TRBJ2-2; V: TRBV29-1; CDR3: CSARETSGGNTGELFF; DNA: TGCAGCGCCCGAGAGACTAGCGGGGGGAACACCGGGGAGCTGTTTTTT
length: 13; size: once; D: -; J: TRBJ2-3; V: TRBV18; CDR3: CASSPGGTDTQYF; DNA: TGTGCCAGCTCACCAGGGGGTACAGATACGCAGTATTTT
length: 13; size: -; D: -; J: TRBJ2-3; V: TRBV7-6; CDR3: CASSSGTTDTQYF; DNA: TGTGCCAGCAGCTCCGGGACCACAGATACGCAGTATTTT
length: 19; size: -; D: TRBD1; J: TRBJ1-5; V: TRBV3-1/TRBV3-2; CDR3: CASSHCDGAGQGGNQPQHF; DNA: TGTGCCAGCAGCCACTGCGATGGGGCCGGACAGGGGGGCAATCAGCCCCAGCATTTT
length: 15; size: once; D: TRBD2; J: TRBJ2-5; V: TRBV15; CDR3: CATSRGGGVGETQYF; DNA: TGTGCCACCAGCAGAGGCGGGGGGGTAGGAGAGACCCAGTACTTC
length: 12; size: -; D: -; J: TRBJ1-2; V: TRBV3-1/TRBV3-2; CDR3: CASSQREGPVTF; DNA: TGTGCCAGCAGCCAAAGAGAGGGCCCGGTAACCTTC
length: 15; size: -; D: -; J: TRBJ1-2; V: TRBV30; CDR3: CAWSVRGYTNYGYTF; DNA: TGTGCCTGGAGTGTACGGGGCTATACTAACTATGGCTACACCTTC
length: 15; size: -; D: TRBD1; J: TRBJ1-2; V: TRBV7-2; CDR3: CASSLAGTGVWGYTF; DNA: TGTGCCAGCAGCTTAGCCGGGACAGGGGTATGGGGCTACACCTTC
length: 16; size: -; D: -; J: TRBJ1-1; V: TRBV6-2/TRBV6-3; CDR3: CASSYSTLYLNTEAFF; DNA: TGTGCCAGCAGTTACTCGACTTTGTATCTGAACACTGAAGCTTTCTTT
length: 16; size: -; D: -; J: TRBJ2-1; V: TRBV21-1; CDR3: CASTPPRHTRRHEQFF; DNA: TGTGCCAGCACCCCCCCGCGGCACACCCGGCGGCATGAGCAGTTCTTC
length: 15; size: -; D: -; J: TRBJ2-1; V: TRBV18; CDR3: CASSPEVTSYNEQFF; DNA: TGTGCCAGCTCACCGGAGGTGACATCCTACAATGAGCAGTTCTTC
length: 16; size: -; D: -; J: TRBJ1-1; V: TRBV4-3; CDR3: CASSQGLTDMNTEAFF; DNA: TGCGCCAGCAGCCAAGGCCTGACAGATATGAACACTGAAGCTTTCTTT
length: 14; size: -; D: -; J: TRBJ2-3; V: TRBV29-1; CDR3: CSVPPRGSTDTQYF; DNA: TGCAGCGTCCCACCAAGGGGTAGCACAGATACGCAGTATTTT
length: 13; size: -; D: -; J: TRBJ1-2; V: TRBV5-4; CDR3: CASSPTVTGGYTF; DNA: TGTGCCAGCAGCCCGACAGTGACGGGTGGCTACACCTTC
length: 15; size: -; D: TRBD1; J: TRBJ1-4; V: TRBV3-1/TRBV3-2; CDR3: CASSQVAGGDEKLFF; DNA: TGTGCCAGCAGCCAAGTGGCAGGGGGCGATGAAAAACTGTTTTTT
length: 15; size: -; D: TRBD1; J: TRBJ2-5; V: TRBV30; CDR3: CAWSVGAGGQETQYF; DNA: TGTGCCTGGAGTGTAGGGGCAGGGGGTCAAGAGACCCAGTACTTC
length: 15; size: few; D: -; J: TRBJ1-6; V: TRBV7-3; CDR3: CASSLQSSYNSPLHF; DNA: TGTGCCAGCAGCCTACAGAGCTCCTATAATTCACCCCTCCACTTT
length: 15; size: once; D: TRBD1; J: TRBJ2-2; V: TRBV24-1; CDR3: CATSDRGQGPGELFF; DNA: TGTGCCACCAGTGACCGCGGACAGGGGCCCGGGGAGCTGTTTTTT
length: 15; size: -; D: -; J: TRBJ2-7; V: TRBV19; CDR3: CASSSLAASSYEQYF; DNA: TGTGCCAGTAGTTCCCTCGCTGCTAGCTCCTACGAGCAGTACTTC
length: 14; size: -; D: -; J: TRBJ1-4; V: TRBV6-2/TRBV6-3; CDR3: CASSPVGFIEKLFF; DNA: TGTGCCAGCAGCCCGGTTGGGTTTATTGAAAAACTGTTTTTT
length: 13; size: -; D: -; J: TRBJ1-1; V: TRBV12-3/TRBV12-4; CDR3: CASSFMRAHEAFF; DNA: TGTGCCAGCAGTTTTATGAGGGCCCATGAAGCTTTCTTT
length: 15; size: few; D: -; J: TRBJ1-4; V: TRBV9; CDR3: CASSAFPEGGEKLFF; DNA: TGTGCCAGCAGCGCGTTTCCCGAGGGGGGTGAAAAACTGTTTTTT
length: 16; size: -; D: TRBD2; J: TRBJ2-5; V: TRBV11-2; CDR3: CASSLQPSGGQETQYF; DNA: TGTGCCAGCAGCTTACAACCTAGCGGGGGGCAAGAGACCCAGTACTTC
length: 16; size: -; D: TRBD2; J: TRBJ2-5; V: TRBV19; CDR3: CASSLAGSGGIETQYF; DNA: TGTGCCAGTAGTCTGGCGGGTAGCGGGGGGATAGAGACCCAGTACTTC
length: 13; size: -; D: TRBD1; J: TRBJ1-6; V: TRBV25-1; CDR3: CASSGQGTSPLHF; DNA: TGTGCCAGCAGTGGACAGGGTACTTCACCCCTCCACTTT
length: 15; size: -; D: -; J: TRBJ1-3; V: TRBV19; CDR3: CASSIQVEAGNTIYF; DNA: TGTGCCAGTAGTATTCAGGTAGAGGCTGGAAACACCATATATTTT
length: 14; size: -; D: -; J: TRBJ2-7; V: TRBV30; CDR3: CAWSAPRWIYEQYF; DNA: TGTGCCTGGAGTGCCCCCAGGTGGATCTACGAGCAGTACTTC
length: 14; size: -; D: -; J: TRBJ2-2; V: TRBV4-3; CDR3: CASSQDRGPGELFF; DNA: TGCGCCAGCAGCCAAGATCGGGGCCCCGGGGAGCTGTTTTTT
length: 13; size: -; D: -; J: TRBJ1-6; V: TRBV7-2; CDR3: CASSQNRDSPLHF; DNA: TGTGCCAGCAGCCAAAACAGGGATTCACCCCTCCACTTT
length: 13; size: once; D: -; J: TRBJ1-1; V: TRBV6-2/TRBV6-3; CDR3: CASSYSGVGEAFF; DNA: TGTGCCAGCAGTTACTCAGGGGTGGGTGAAGCTTTCTTT